What follows are 25 T cell receptor beta chains derived from one specimen sequenced in a study of shared clonotypes between healthy human individuals. Data came from immunoSEQ multiplex PCR; TCRdb stores just in-frame clones and leaves some out. The sample carries 550,000 to 800,000 clones, 74% recorded once. Sequenced sample: memory CD4+ T cells sorted from blood. Subset denoted: CD45RA-negative fraction. Receptors were obtained from a woman in her twenties or thirties in good health.

V gene TRBV5-1 combines with J gene TRBJ2-1, with D possibly TRBD1 on 6 matching bases. The V gene's germline CDR1 is SGHRS and CDR2 YFSETQ. The CDR3 runs to 16 residues. Trimming pared 4 bases from V and 9 bases from J, leaving 23 bases between. CDR3 in DNA: TGCGCCAGCAGCCCTAAGACTCTTACCCTACAGGGTGAGCAGTTCTTC. Translated: CASSPKTLTLQGEQFF.

A word on this clone: This CDR3 is also generated by other DNA sequences in the sample. The chain carries TRBV7-3 and TRBJ1-1; D gene unclear. Germline V gives CDR1 SGHTA, CDR2 FQGTGA. V was shortened by 1 base and J by 2 bases, with 5 bases between the two germline ends. The CDR3 is 13 residues long. CDR3 protein: CASSLRQNTEAFF. CDR3 in DNA: TGTGCCAGCAGCTTAAGGCAAAACACTGAAGCTTTCTTT.

This clone has a handful of counts. The chain links TRBV5-4 to TRBJ1-2; 7 nucleotides match TRBD1. Trimming took 3 bases from V and 4 from J; bases not matched to a gene: 9. Per germline, CDR1 SGHNT and CDR2 YYREEE (reference sequence). The CDR3 has 15 residues. The CDR3 reads CASSYGTERSYGYTF. CDR3 DNA: TGTGCCAGCAGCTACGGGACAGAACGGAGCTATGGCTACACCTTC. The complete variable domain, with remaining parts taken from reference TRBV5-4 and TRBJ1-2, reads ETGVTQSPTHLIKTRGQQVTLRCSSQSGHNTVSWYQQALGQGPQFIFQYYREEENGRGNFPPRFSGLQFPNYSSELNVNALELDDSALYLCASSYGTERSYGYTFGSGTRLTVV.

This sequence joins TRBV5-4 and TRBJ2-2, with D possibly being TRBD1 (5 bases). Germline-derived CDR1 and CDR2 are SGHNT and YYREEE (reference sequence). V was cut by 0 bases and J by 6 bases, with 9 bases left in between. The CDR3 runs to 14 residues. CDR3 amino acids: CASSLAGYSGELFF. The CDR3 nucleotides are TGTGCCAGCAGCTTGGCAGGGTACTCCGGGGAGCTGTTTTTT.

The CDR3 bases are TGTGCCAGCAGCTTAGACGGTGGGGGATACACTGAAGCTTTCTTT. Translation: CASSLDGGGYTEAFF. The chain carries TRBV7-8 and TRBJ1-1; perhaps TRBD1 as D (5 bases). The CDR3 runs to 15 residues. From germline, CDR1 is SGHVS and CDR2 FQNEAQ. V was clipped by 1 base and J by 3 bases, with 12 bases between them.

The chain employs TRBV11-2 and TRBJ2-3, with TRBD1 matching over 10 bases. With 1 base clipped from V and 7 bases from J, the junction kept 2 bases outside the gene matches. Germline assignment: CDR1 SGHAT and CDR2 FQNNGV. The CDR3 length is 14 residues. CDR3: CASSLGQGANTQYF. In DNA form, the CDR3 reads TGTGCCAGCAGCTTAGGACAGGGGGCAAATACGCAGTATTTT.

This rearrangement joins TRBV29-1 to TRBJ1-4; a possible D gene is TRBD1 (6 bases). CDR3 length: 13 amino acids. Trimming removed 4 bases from V and 7 bases from J, with 13 bases in between. The germline V gene has CDR1 SQVTM and CDR2 ANQGSEA. CDR3 in amino acids: CSVGWGAGEKLFF. The CDR3 nucleotides are TGCAGCGTTGGATGGGGGGCGGGTGAAAAACTGTTTTTT. The whole variable domain, remainder taken from reference TRBV29-1 and TRBJ1-4, is SAVISQKPSRDICQRGTSLTIQCQVDSQVTMMFWYRQQPGQSLTLIATANQGSEATYESGFVIDKFPISRPNLTFSTLTVSNMSPEDSSIYLCSVGWGAGEKLFFGSGTQLSVL.

This clone was counted a few times. The chain employs TRBV2 and TRBJ2-7; a weak D match, TRBD1 (6 bases). V gave up 7 bases and J gave up 3 bases, with 13 bases separating them. This CDR3 spans 13 amino acids. CDR1 is SNHLY and CDR2 is FYNNEI in the germline V gene. This CDR3 is CASTGDLNYEQYF. In nucleotides, the CDR3 is TGTGCCAGCACAGGGGACCTAAACTACGAGCAGTACTTC.

V usage is TRBV10-2 and J usage is TRBJ2-3; 11 bases map to TRBD2. Trimming cost V 5 bases and J 5 bases; bases outside gene matches: 6. Germline assignment: CDR1 WSHSY and CDR2 SAAADI. CDR3 size: 15 residues. CDR3 protein: CASSIAGGPIDTQYF. CDR3 in DNA: TGCGCCAGCAGTATAGCGGGAGGGCCGATAGATACGCAGTATTTT.

With regard to this clone: This sample includes further DNA sequences coding for the same CDR3. The chain recombines TRBV6-1 with TRBJ2-6, with D hard to call. Per germline, CDR1 MNHNS and CDR2 SASEGT. Trimming shortened V by 1 base and J by 1 base, and 5 bases separated the two germline ends. The length of the CDR3 is 15 residues. This CDR3 reads CASSEEDSGANVLTF. Written as DNA, the CDR3 is TGTGCCAGCAGTGAAGAGGATTCTGGGGCCAACGTCCTGACTTTC.

The V call is TRBV5-1, the J call TRBJ2-7; 8 nucleotides align to TRBD1. The CDR3 covers 14 residues. Germline-derived CDR1 and CDR2 are SGHRS and YFSETQ. V lost 7 bases to trimming and J lost 0 bases; unmatched junction nucleotides: 6. Here the CDR3 DNA reads TGCGCCAGCGCCGAACAGGGGGGCTCCTACGAGCAGTACTTC. Encoded protein: CASAEQGGSYEQYF. Combining the CDR3 with reference TRBV5-1 and TRBJ2-7 gives the whole variable domain KAGVTQTPRYLIKTRGQQVTLSCSPISGHRSVSWYQQTPGQGLQFLFEYFSETQRNKGNFPGRFSGRQFSNSRSEMNVSTLELGDSALYLCASAEQGGSYEQYFGPGTRLTVT.

V gene TRBV21-1 combines with J gene TRBJ2-1. TRBV21-1 is classified as a pseudogene. The CDR3 covers 14 residues. The CDR3 DNA follows: TGTGCCAGCAGCAGGACCCTAATCCCCGGGTGGTGCTTCTTC. This codes for CASSRTLIPGWCFF.

In regard to this clone: Other DNA sequences in this sample translate to the same CDR3. The V gene is TRBV2, the J gene TRBJ1-2; 8 bases match TRBD1. There are 14 residues in the CDR3. Per the germline V gene, CDR1 is SNHLY and CDR2 is FYNNEI. V trimming: 6 bases; J trimming: 0 bases; junction bases outside the gene matches: 3. The CDR3 DNA reads as TGTGCCAGCAGCGGACAGGGAGCTAACTATGGCTACACCTTC. Protein product: CASSGQGANYGYTF.

J is TRBJ2-7 and V is TRBV27; 10 bases match TRBD2. The germline CDR1 and CDR2 sequences are MNHEY and SMNVEV (reference sequence). The CDR3 is made up of 15 amino acids. Losses at the gene ends were 5 bases for V and 7 bases for J; bases not matched to a gene: 11. The CDR3 protein is CASSRSGRADGEQYF. DNA of the CDR3: TGTGCCAGCAGTCGAAGCGGGAGGGCCGATGGGGAGCAGTACTTC.

J is TRBJ2-4 and V is TRBV9; the match to TRBD2 covers 8 bases. Germline-derived CDR1 and CDR2 are SGDLS and YYNGEE. J gave up 8 bases and V 3 bases, and 10 bases lay outside the gene matches. This CDR3 region has 15 residues. As DNA, the CDR3 is TGTGCCAGCAGCGGGACTAGCACACGAGGTGACATTCAGTACTTC. It encodes CASSGTSTRGDIQYF.

V usage is TRBV4-1 and J usage is TRBJ1-5; tentative D call: TRBD1 (5 bases). V lost 3 bases and J 6 bases, leaving 18 bases between the germline ends. Germline CDR1 and CDR2: MGHRA and YSYEKL. The CDR3 length is 16 residues. The CDR3 protein is CASSQEGQGSRQPQHF. The CDR3 bases are TGCGCCAGCAGCCAGGAAGGGCAGGGCAGTCGTCAGCCCCAGCATTTT.

The rearrangement links TRBV6-1 to TRBJ2-3, with unresolved D. V lost 2 bases to trimming and J lost 5 bases, with 8 bases between them. The CDR3 is 13 amino acids. Germline V gives CDR1 MNHNS, CDR2 SASEGT. The CDR3 loop is CASSEFWEDTQYF. In nucleotides, the CDR3 is TGTGCCAGCAGTGAATTCTGGGAAGATACGCAGTATTTT.

This chain's CDR3 is CASSQGAGGQETQYF. For the CDR3, the DNA is TGCGCCAGCAGCCAAGGGGCGGGAGGCCAAGAGACCCAGTACTTC. This sequence joins TRBV4-1 and TRBJ2-5; 8 bases agree with TRBD2. The CDR3 has 15 amino acids. Germline V gene lookup returns CDR1 MGHRA and CDR2 YSYEKL. V shed 1 base and J 1 base; nucleotides not matched to a gene: 2.

This clone was detected only once. The V and J genes are TRBV28 and TRBJ2-1, with TRBD2 as a possible D gene (5 bases). This CDR3 is built from 12 residues. Germline-derived CDR1 and CDR2 are MDHEN and SYDVKM. V dropped 2 bases and J dropped 10 bases, with 9 bases sitting between them. CDR3 protein: CASSLKGGEQFF. Here the CDR3 DNA reads TGTGCCAGCAGTTTAAAAGGAGGAGAGCAGTTCTTC.

The rearrangement links TRBV7-9 to TRBJ2-7; 7 positions agree with TRBD2. Trimming at V came to 3 bases and at J to 2 bases, leaving 10 bases not matched to a gene. Per the germline V gene, CDR1 is SEHNR and CDR2 is FQNEAQ (reference sequence). This CDR3 region has 16 residues. The CDR3 DNA sequence: TGTGCCAGCAGCTTCGAGGGAGGGATTGAGACCTACGAGCAGTACTTC. Protein sequence: CASSFEGGIETYEQYF.

V is TRBV11-2 and J is TRBJ1-3; D is unclear. Germline lookup yields CDR1 SGHAT and CDR2 FQNNGV. The CDR3 spans 14 residues. Trimming removed 3 bases at V and 1 base at J, with 7 bases between. This CDR3 is CASSFQISGNTIYF. CDR3 bases: TGTGCCAGCAGCTTTCAGATTTCTGGAAACACCATATATTTT.

The V gene is TRBV4-1, the J gene TRBJ1-5; D is perhaps TRBD1 (5 bases). The V gene's germline CDR1 is MGHRA and CDR2 YSYEKL. Trimming took 4 bases from V and 6 from J, leaving 16 bases between them. The CDR3 spans 15 residues. CDR3 region: CASSPRGGVVQPQHF. In nucleotides, the CDR3 is TGCGCCAGCAGCCCACGCGGGGGTGTAGTTCAGCCCCAGCATTTT.

The V and J genes are TRBV11-3 and TRBJ2-2; TRBD2 agrees at 9 bases. V lost 4 bases, J lost 7 bases, and 10 bases stayed unmatched. The germline V gene has CDR1 SGHNT and CDR2 YENEEA. This CDR3 is 16 amino acids long. CDR3 sequence: CASSSLAGGPGGELFF. For the CDR3, the DNA is TGTGCCAGCAGCTCCCTTGCGGGAGGGCCTGGCGGGGAGCTGTTTTTT. The entire variable domain, with the rest obtained from reference TRBV11-3 and TRBJ2-2, is as follows: EAGVVQSPRYKIIEKKQPVAFWCNPISGHNTLYWYLQNLGQGPELLIRYENEEAVDDSQLPKDRFSAERLKGVDSTLKIQPAELGDSAVYLCASSSLAGGPGGELFFGEGSRLTVL.

The chain joins TRBV5-4 to TRBJ1-2, with TRBD1 identical over 7 bases. The CDR3 is 15 residues long. Germline CDR1 reads SGHNT; CDR2 reads YYREEE (reference sequence). Trimming removed 4 bases from V and 4 bases from J; junction bases left unmatched: 10. CDR3 in DNA: TGTGCCAGCAGCCCGACTGGGGACAGAGTCTATGGCTACACCTTC. This sequence encodes CASSPTGDRVYGYTF.

This chain uses TRBV10-3 with TRBJ2-5; possibly TRBD2 for D (6 bases). The DNA end favors TRBJ2-7, so the J call may be wrong. Germline CDR1 ENHRY, CDR2 SYGVKD. The CDR3 sequence is 18 residues long. The chain's CDR3 is CAISEPGLPSPRRDEQYF. For the CDR3, the DNA is TGTGCCATCAGTGAACCCGGACTACCAAGTCCTCGTCGAGACGAGCAGTACTTC.